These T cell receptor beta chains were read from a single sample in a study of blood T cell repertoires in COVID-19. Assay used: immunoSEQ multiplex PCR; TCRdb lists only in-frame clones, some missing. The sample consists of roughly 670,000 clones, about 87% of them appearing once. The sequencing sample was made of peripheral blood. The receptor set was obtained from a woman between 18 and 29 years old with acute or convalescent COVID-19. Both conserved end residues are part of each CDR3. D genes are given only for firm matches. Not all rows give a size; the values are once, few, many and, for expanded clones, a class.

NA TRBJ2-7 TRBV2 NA TGTGCCAGCAGTGTCACTAGTACAGGGAACGAGCAGTACTTC CASSVTSTGNEQYF
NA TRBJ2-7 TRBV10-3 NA TGTGCCATCAGTGAGGGAGACTACCCCCAACTCGAGCAGTACTTC CAISEGDYPQLEQYF
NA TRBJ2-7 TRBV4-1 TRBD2 TGCGCCAGCAGCCCCTTAGCGGGATCGGACGAGCAGTACTTC CASSPLAGSDEQYF
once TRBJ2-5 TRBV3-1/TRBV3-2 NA TGTGCCAGCAGCCTAACTAGTCCCCAAGAGACCCAGTACTTC CASSLTSPQETQYF
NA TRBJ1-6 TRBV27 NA TGTGCCAGCATTAGGGACACTGGGGTGCATAATTCACCCCTCCACTTT CASIRDTGVHNSPLHF
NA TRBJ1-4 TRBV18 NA TGTGCCAGCTCACCACCGGGGCAGGAGGGGGAAAAACTGTTTTTT CASSPPGQEGEKLFF
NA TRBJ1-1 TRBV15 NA TGTGCCACCAGCAGACCGAGGAGAGAAGCTTTCTTT CATSRPRREAFF
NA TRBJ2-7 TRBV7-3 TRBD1 TGTGCCAGCAGCTTGGACAGGGGGCCCTACGAGCAGTACTTC CASSLDRGPYEQYF
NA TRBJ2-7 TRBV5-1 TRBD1 TGCGCCAGCAGCCGGGACAGGGAGTCTTGGTACGAGCAGTACTTC CASSRDRESWYEQYF
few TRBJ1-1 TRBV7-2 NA TGTGCCAGCAGCTTCAAACAGGAGTTCACTGAAGCTTTCTTT CASSFKQEFTEAFF
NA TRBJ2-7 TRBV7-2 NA TGTGCCAGCAGCCCTACCCTCGCGAACTACGAGCAGTACTTC CASSPTLANYEQYF
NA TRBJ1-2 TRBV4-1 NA TGCGCCAGCAGCCCCCCCGGGGAGGTTGGCTATGGCTACACCTTC CASSPPGEVGYGYTF
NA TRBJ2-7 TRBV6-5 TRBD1 TGTGCCAGCAGTCTTATGGGGGACAGGACCTACGAGCAGTACTTC CASSLMGDRTYEQYF
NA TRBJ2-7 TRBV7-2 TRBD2 TGTGCCAGCAGCTTAGCGGCCCCTACTAGCGGGGGCGCGCTAGGGCAGTACTTC CASSLAAPTSGGALGQYF
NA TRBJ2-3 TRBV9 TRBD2 TGTGCCAGCAGCCCACGACTAGCGGGGGACACAGATACGCAGTATTTT CASSPRLAGDTDTQYF
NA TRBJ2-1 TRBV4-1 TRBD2 TGCGCCAGCAGCCAACGTCTAGCGGAGAACAATGAGCAGTTCTTC CASSQRLAENNEQFF
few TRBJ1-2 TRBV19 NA TGTGCCAGTAGTACGGGGACATCGGCCCGGACGACCCTCCATGGCTACACCTTC CASSTGTSARTTLHGYTF
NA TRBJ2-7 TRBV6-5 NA TGTGCCAGCAGCCGCAGTCCGGGACTGACCTACGAGCAGTACTTC CASSRSPGLTYEQYF
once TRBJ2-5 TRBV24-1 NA TGTGCCACCAGTGCTAACGGGGAGACCCAGTACTTC CATSANGETQYF
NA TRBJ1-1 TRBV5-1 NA TGCGCCAGCAGCCCGCACACCTGGAACACTGAAGCTTTCTTT CASSPHTWNTEAFF
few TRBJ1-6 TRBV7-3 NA TGTGCCAGCAGCTCAGGTGGGGGGGATTCACCCCTCCACTTT CASSSGGGDSPLHF
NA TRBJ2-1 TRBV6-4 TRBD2 TGTGCCAGCAGCCCCGGGACTAGCGGGGGAGTTAATGAGCAGTTCTTC CASSPGTSGGVNEQFF
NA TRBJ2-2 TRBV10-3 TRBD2 TGTGCCATCAGTGAAATGCGGGGGACCGGGGAGCTGTTTTTT CAISEMRGTGELFF
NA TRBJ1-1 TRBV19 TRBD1 TGTGCCAGTAGACCTGACAGGGCGAGAAGGACTGAAGCTTTCTTT CASRPDRARRTEAFF
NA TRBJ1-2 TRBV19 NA TGTGCCAGTAGTATAGATTTCAGACAGACCCTTACATATGGCTACACCTTC CASSIDFRQTLTYGYTF
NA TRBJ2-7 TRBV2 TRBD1 TGTGCCAGCAGGAGGACAGGGCTATCCTACGAGCAGTACTTC CASRRTGLSYEQYF
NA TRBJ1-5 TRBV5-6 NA TGTGCCAGCACCGTACAGGGTCTTTCATATCAGCCCCAGCATTTT CASTVQGLSYQPQHF
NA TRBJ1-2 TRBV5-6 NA TGTGCCAGCAGCTTAAAGCGGTTACCGGGCTACACCTTC CASSLKRLPGYTF
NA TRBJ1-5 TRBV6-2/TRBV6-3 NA TGTGCCAGCAGCAACGACTCTAAAAGGGGTCAGCCCCAGCATTTT CASSNDSKRGQPQHF
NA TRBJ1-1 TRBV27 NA TGTGCCAGCAGTTTAGCAGGGGCCGGACCTAACACTGAAGCTTTCTTT CASSLAGAGPNTEAFF
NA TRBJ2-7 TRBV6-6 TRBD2 TGTGCCAGCAGTTACGGACTAGCGGGGACCTACGAGCAGTACTTC CASSYGLAGTYEQYF
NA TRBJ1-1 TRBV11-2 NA TGTGCCAGCAGCTTATTTTATGGCACAGCCGTCTCTGAAGCTTTCTTT CASSLFYGTAVSEAFF
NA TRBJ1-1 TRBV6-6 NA TGTGCCAGCACCCGCGTCATGGTTAACACTGAAGCTTTCTTT CASTRVMVNTEAFF
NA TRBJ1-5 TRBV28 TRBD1 TGTGCCAGCAGTCTTACAGGGGTTGGTATGGGTAATCAGCCCCAGCATTTT CASSLTGVGMGNQPQHF
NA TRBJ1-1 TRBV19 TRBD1 TGTGCCAGTAGTAGTAGGGGGCCCGCTGAAGCTTTCTTT CASSSRGPAEAFF
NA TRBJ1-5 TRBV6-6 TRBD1 TGTGCCAGCAGTCCCCTGGACAGGTCCTATAGCAATCAGCCCCAGCATTTT CASSPLDRSYSNQPQHF
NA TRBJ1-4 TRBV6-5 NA TGTGCCAGCCGAGGTACCTATAATGAAAAACTGTTTTTT CASRGTYNEKLFF
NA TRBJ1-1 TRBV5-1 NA TGCGCCAGCAGCTTTCCAGGGTCCACTGAAGCTTTCTTT CASSFPGSTEAFF
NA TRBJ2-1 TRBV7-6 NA TGTGCCAGCAGCTACTTCAAGGCTTTTACAGATGAGCAGTTCTTC CASSYFKAFTDEQFF
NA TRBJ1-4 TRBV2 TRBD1 TGTGCCAGCAGGGGGGACAGGGGCGAAAAACTGTTTTTT CASRGDRGEKLFF
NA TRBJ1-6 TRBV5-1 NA TGCGCCAGCAGCTTGGCCCTATCCGGACAGATTAATTCACCCCTCCACTTT CASSLALSGQINSPLHF
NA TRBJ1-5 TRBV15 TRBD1 TGTGCCACCAGCAGAGATGGAACAGGGGGCGTCCAGCCCCAGCATTTT CATSRDGTGGVQPQHF
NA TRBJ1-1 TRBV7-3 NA TGTGCCAGCAGCCCCGTGTCGGGCACTGAAGCTTTCTTT CASSPVSGTEAFF
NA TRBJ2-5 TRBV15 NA TGTGCCACCAGCAGATTATACGGGGAGACCCAGTACTTC CATSRLYGETQYF
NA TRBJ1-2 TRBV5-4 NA TGTGCCAGCAGCAGCTCAGGGCGGCGGGGCTACACCTTC CASSSSGRRGYTF
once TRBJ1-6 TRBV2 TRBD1 TGTGCCAGCAGGGGACAGGGGTTAGATAATTCACCCCTCCACTTT CASRGQGLDNSPLHF
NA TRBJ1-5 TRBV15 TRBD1 TGTGCCACCAGCAGAGACCCCCGGACAGGGGGGTGGTCCCAGCATTTT CATSRDPRTGGWSQHF
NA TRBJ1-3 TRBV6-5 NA TGTGCCAGCTTTGGACAGCTCTCTGGAAACACCATATATTTT CASFGQLSGNTIYF
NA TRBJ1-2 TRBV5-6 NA TGTGCCAGCAGCTTGGCAGGGCCGGCCGGGTGGGGCTACACCTTC CASSLAGPAGWGYTF
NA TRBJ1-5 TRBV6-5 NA TGTGCCAGCAGCGCGACTGAGAAAACGCCCCAGCATTTT CASSATEKTPQHF
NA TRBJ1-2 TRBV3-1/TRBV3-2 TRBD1 TGTGCCAGCAGCCCCGGATGGGACAGGGAGGGGTTCTATGGCTACACCTTC CASSPGWDREGFYGYTF
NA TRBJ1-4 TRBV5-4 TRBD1 TGTGCCAGCAGCTTTACAGGGGGCGCTTCAACTAATGAAAAACTGTTTTTT CASSFTGGASTNEKLFF
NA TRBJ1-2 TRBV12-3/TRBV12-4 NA TGTGCCAGCAGTCCGGGAGTTTTCTATGGCTACACCTTC CASSPGVFYGYTF